The T cell receptor beta chain described here comes from a study of Ad26.COV2.S vaccination and SARS-CoV-2 variants. Germline-derived CDR1 and CDR2 are SGHRS and YFSETQ. The V end was cut by 4 bases, the J end by 5 bases, with 9 bases between. CDR3 size: 12 residues. The treatment is: roughly 19 received Ad26.COV2.S at low or high dose, single or two shots; five or six received placebo; per-sample allocation not given. Sample collection was performed on day 63 after the first vaccine or placebo injection. This clone was recorded only once. Its cognate antigen is unknown. Study-wide results and caveats: Analytic work on TCR breadth and depth might have understated the full extent of total T cell responses.

Some clones are missing from TCRdb's copy, which holds only in-frame ones; the method was immunoSEQ multiplex PCR. The table shows about 350,000 clones, with about 89% occurring only once. Sequenced material: peripheral blood, taken in a trial of Ad26.COV2.S vaccine versus placebo. The receptor comes from a person aged 18-65 years who received the Ad26.COV2.S COVID-19 vaccine or a placebo. V gene TRBV5-1 combines with J gene TRBJ1-2; D gene ambiguous. The CDR3 here is CASSRDGYGYTF. Here the CDR3 DNA reads TGCGCCAGCAGCAGAGATGGATATGGCTACACCTTC. The whole variable domain, remainder taken from reference TRBV5-1 and TRBJ1-2, is KAGVTQTPRYLIKTRGQQVTLSCSPISGHRSVSWYQQTPGQGLQFLFEYFSETQRNKGNFPGRFSGRQFSNSRSEMNVSTLELGDSALYLCASSRDGYGYTFGSGTRLTVV.